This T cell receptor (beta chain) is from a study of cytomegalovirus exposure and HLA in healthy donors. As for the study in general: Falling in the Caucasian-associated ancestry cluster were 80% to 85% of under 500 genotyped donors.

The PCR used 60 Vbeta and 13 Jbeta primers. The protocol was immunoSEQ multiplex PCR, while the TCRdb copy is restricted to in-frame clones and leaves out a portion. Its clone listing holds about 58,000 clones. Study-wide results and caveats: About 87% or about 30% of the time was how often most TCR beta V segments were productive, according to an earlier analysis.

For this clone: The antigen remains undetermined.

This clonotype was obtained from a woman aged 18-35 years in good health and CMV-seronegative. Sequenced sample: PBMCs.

The CDR3 sequence: CASSQLVQDTDTQYF. CDR3 nucleotides: TGCGCCAGCAGCCAATTAGTCCAGGACACAGATACGCAGTATTTT. J is TRBJ2-3 and V is TRBV4-1; D unresolved. This CDR3 spans 15 amino acids. V was cut by 2 bases and J by 2 bases, with 11 bases left in between. Germline lookup yields CDR1 MGHRA and CDR2 YSYEKL.